The 3 T cell receptor beta chains reported below all come from one sample, sequenced in a study of CD8 T cells in Susac syndrome. Roughly 0.45 to 1 ug RNA was reverse transcribed with random hexamers. TCRdb independently ran MiXCR on the immunoSEQ multiplex PCR reads; one entry per CDR3 protein. Of some 160,000 distinct CDR3 sequences listed, about 94% are singletons. The material sequenced was CD4+ T cells from PBMCs. These receptors were collected from a human donor with Susac syndrome.

The V gene is TRBV12-3 or TRBV12-4, the J gene TRBJ1-1; D gene uncertain. The V end lost 3 bases, the J end lost 0 bases, and 8 bases lay between the germline ends. The CDR3 contains 14 residues. CDR3 coding DNA: TGTGCCAGCAGTTTGTTAGAGATGAACACTGAAGCTTTCTTT. This encodes CASSLLEMNTEAFF.

The chain is built from TRBV20-1 and TRBJ1-5; 8 bases are a match to TRBD1. The V and J ends lost 6 bases and 4 bases, in that order; junction bases with no gene match: 5. The CDR3 is made up of 13 amino acids. Per the germline V gene, CDR1 is DFQATT and CDR2 is SNEGSKA (reference sequence). CDR3 loop: CSASWTGNQPQHF. As DNA, the CDR3 is TGCAGTGCGAGCTGGACAGGGAATCAGCCCCAGCATTTT.

V and J are TRBV20-1 and TRBJ2-1; TRBD2 aligns across 13 bases. Germline values: CDR1 DFQATT, CDR2 SNEGSKA (reference sequence). V was pared by 5 bases and J by 9 bases, with 7 bases of the junction left unmatched. The CDR3 sequence is 14 residues long. The CDR3 sequence is CSAATSGRALEQFF. The CDR3 nucleotides are TGCAGTGCTGCAACTAGCGGGAGGGCCCTTGAGCAGTTCTTC.